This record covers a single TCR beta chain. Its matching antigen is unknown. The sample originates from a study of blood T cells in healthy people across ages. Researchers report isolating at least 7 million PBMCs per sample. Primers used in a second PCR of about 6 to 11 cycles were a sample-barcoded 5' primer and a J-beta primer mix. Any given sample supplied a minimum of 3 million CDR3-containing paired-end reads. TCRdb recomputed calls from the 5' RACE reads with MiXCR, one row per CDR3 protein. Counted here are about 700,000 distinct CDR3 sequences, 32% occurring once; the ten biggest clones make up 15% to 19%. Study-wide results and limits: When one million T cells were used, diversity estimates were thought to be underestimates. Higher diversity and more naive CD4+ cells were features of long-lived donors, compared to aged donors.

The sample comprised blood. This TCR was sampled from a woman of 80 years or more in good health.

CDR3 bases: TGCAGCGTTCTCATCGGGCTAGCGGGAGGGCCGGGGGAGCAGTACTTC. It yields the protein CSVLIGLAGGPGEQYF. The chain employs TRBV29-1 and TRBJ2-5; the match to TRBD2 covers 12 bases. The length of the CDR3 is 16 residues. CDR1 and CDR2 (germline): SQVTM, ANQGSEA. Losses at the gene ends were 5 bases for V and 11 bases for J; bases not matched to a gene: 18.